This T cell receptor beta chain was obtained from a study of cytomegalovirus exposure and HLA in healthy donors. Overall study: Most genotyped donors, approximately 81% of fewer than 400, had Caucasian-associated genetic ancestry. Whole-study results and caveats: What was likely a sequencing artifact was a cluster of highly shared sequence variants.

PCR employed 60 Vbeta and 13 Jbeta primers. Sequenced by immunoSEQ multiplex PCR; TCRdb stores in-frame clones only, minus some. The sample includes 270,000 or so clones, about nine tenths of them seen just once. This CDR3 has 15 amino acids. Germline CDR1 LGHNA, CDR2 YNFKEQ. V dropped 2 bases and J dropped 6 bases, with 15 bases sitting between them. This clone was seen a few times. Its antigen remains unknown. The receptor's source is a man aged 35 to 55 in good health and CMV-seropositive. The sample was PBMCs. The rearrangement uses TRBV4-2 and TRBJ2-3; TRBD2 might be the D (6 bases). The CDR3 region is CASSQTRRGLDTQYF. The DNA for the CDR3 is TGTGCCAGCAGCCAAACTAGGCGGGGACTCGATACGCAGTATTTT.